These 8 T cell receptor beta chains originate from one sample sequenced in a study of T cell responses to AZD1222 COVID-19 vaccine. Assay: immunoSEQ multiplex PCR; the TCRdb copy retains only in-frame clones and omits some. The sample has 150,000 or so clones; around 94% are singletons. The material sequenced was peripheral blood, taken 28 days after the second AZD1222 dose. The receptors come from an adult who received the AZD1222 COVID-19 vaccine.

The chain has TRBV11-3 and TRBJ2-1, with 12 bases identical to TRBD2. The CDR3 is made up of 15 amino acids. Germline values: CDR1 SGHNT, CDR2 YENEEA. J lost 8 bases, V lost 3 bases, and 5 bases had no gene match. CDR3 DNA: TGTGCCAGCAGCTTCGGAAGACTAGCGGGAGATGAGCAGTTCTTC. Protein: CASSFGRLAGDEQFF.

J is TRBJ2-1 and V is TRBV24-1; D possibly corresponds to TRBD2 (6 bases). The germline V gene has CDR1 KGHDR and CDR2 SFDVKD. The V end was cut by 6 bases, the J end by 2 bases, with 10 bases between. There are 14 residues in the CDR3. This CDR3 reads CATSSGATYNEQFF. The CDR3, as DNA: TGTGCCACCAGTTCGGGAGCCACCTACAATGAGCAGTTCTTC.

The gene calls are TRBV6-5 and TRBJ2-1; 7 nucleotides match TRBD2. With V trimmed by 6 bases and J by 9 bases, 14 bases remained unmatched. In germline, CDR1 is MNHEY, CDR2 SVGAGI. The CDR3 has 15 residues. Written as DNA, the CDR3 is TGTGCCAGCAGCCACACCGGCGGGAGCAATGGTGAGCAGTTCTTC. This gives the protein CASSHTGGSNGEQFF.

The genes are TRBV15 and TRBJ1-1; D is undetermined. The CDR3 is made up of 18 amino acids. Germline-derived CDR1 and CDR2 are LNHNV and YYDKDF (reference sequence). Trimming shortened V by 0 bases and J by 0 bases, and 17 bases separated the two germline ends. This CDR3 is CATSRDQWGNALNTEAFF. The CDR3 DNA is TGTGCCACCAGCAGAGATCAATGGGGAAATGCCTTGAACACTGAAGCTTTCTTT.

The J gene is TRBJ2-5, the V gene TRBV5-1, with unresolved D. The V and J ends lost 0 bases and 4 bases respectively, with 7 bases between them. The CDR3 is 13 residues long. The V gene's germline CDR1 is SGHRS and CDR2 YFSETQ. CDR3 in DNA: TGCGCCAGCAGCTTGGCGATGGGAGAGACCCAGTACTTC. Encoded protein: CASSLAMGETQYF.

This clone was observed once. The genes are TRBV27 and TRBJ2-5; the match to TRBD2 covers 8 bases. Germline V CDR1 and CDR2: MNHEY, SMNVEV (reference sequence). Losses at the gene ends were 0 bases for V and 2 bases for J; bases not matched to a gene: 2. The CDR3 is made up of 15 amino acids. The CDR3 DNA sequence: TGTGCCAGCAGTTTATCGACTAGCGTACAAGAGACCCAGTACTTC. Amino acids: CASSLSTSVQETQYF.

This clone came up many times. CDR3 sequence: CATMGQGNSPLHF. The CDR3, as DNA: TGTGCCACGATGGGACAGGGGAATTCACCCCTCCACTTT. The rearrangement uses TRBV10-3 and TRBJ1-6; 10 nucleotides line up with TRBD1. This CDR3 contains 13 residues. Germline CDR1 reads ENHRY; CDR2 reads SYGVKD. V trimming: 10 bases; J trimming: 7 bases; junction bases outside the gene matches: 4.

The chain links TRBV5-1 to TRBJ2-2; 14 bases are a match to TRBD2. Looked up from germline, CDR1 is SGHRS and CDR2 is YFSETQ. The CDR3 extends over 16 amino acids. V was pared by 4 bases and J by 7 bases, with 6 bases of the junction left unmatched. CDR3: CASSTGLAGVDGELFF. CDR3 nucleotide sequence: TGCGCCAGCAGCACGGGACTAGCGGGAGTAGACGGGGAGCTGTTTTTT.